These 18 T cell receptor beta chains were sequenced from one sample in a study of T cells in Graves' hyperthyroidism and ophthalmopathy (dated by TCRdb to between 2019 and 2020). Library construction relied on multiplex PCR. These reads were obtained on an Illumina HiSeq 2000. Amplification of TCR beta CDR3 regions was carried out from RNA transcripts. For the first round of RT-PCR on the TCR CDR3, the HTBI primer set was used together with the Qiagen OneStep RT-PCR kit. TCRdb reanalyzed the raw reads on its own, using fastp at Q25 for trimming and MiXCR for clone calling, and kept in-frame beta chains. When rows share a CDR3 protein, they turn into one entry using the most common DNA and genes. Present in this sample are 450,000 to 700,000 distinct CDR3 sequences, more than 45% of which were seen just once. 19% of the sample rests with the top ten. The specimen was peripheral blood or thyroid tissue (not recorded which). All receptors come from an adult woman with Graves' disease, either hyperthyroidism or ophthalmopathy (not recorded which).

The rearrangement joins TRBV20-1 to TRBJ1-2, with 7 bases matching TRBD1. The CDR3 covers 14 residues. Germline-derived CDR1 and CDR2 are DFQATT and SNEGSKA (reference sequence). The V segment lost 8 bases and the J segment 7 bases; nucleotides outside the gene matches: 16. The CDR3 DNA reads as TGCAGTCTAGGGGGCAATCCGACAGTAACTGGCTACACCTTC. It codes for CSLGGNPTVTGYTF.

The table lists this clonotype with a few counts. The chain carries TRBV7-8 and TRBJ1-2; D uncertain. This CDR3 comprises 16 residues. The ends were cut back, 5 bases at V and 4 bases at J, with 20 bases in the middle. Germline lookup yields CDR1 SGHVS and CDR2 FQNEAQ. Here the CDR3 reads CASSPERAPNLYGYTF. In DNA, the CDR3 is TGTGCCAGCAGCCCAGAGAGGGCCCCGAACCTCTATGGCTACACCTTC.

The chain combines TRBV4-1 with TRBJ2-5; D gene uncertain. Trimming shortened V by 0 bases and J by 0 bases, and 5 bases separated the two germline ends. CDR3 length: 14 amino acids. The germline V gene has CDR1 MGHRA and CDR2 YSYEKL. The CDR3 bases are TGCGCCAGCAGCCAAGATACGTACCAAGAGACCCAGTACTTC. Translated, it gives CASSQDTYQETQYF.

The CDR3 sequence is CASSVPRLGTEAFF. Written as DNA, the CDR3 is TGCGCCAGCAGCGTCCCAAGACTTGGCACTGAAGCTTTCTTT. The chain carries TRBV5-1 and TRBJ1-1; D ambiguous. CDR3 length: 14 residues. Germline lookup yields CDR1 SGHRS and CDR2 YFSETQ. Trimming took 4 bases from V and 4 from J, leaving 14 bases between them.

The chain combines TRBV5-6 with TRBJ2-7; 8 nucleotides agree with TRBD2. Germline lookup yields CDR1 SGHDT and CDR2 YYEEEE. Trimming cost V 3 bases and J 3 bases; bases outside gene matches: 17. CDR3 length: 18 amino acids. The chain's CDR3 is CASSWWNRGAGGYYEQYF. CDR3 in DNA: TGTGCCAGCAGCTGGTGGAACCGGGGCGCGGGAGGCTACTACGAGCAGTACTTC. Looking up the rest from reference TRBV5-6 and TRBJ2-7 gives the full variable domain: DAGVTQSPTHLIKTRGQQVTLRCSPKSGHDTVSWYQQALGQGPQFIFQYYEEEERQRGNFPDRFSGHQFPNYSSELNVNALLLGDSALYLCASSWWNRGAGGYYEQYFGPGTRLTVT.

This clonotype has a handful of counts. The chain joins TRBV5-1 to TRBJ2-3, with D unclear. The CDR3 consists of 13 residues. Trimming pared 1 base from V and 4 bases from J, leaving 7 bases between. Looked up from germline, CDR1 is SGHRS and CDR2 is YFSETQ. The CDR3: CASSLTSSDTQYF. The DNA of the CDR3 is TGCGCCAGCAGCTTGACCTCGTCAGATACGCAGTATTTT.

The rearrangement uses TRBV29-1 and TRBJ1-2; D call uncertain. The V and J ends lost 8 bases and 5 bases respectively, with 12 bases between them. This CDR3 is 11 amino acids long. The germline gives CDR1 SQVTM, CDR2 ANQGSEA. The CDR3 spells CSIRSGYGYTF. CDR3 DNA: TGCAGCATCCGATCAGGTTATGGCTACACCTTC. Using reference TRBV29-1 and TRBJ1-2 for the parts outside the CDR3, the full variable domain is SAVISQKPSRDICQRGTSLTIQCQVDSQVTMMFWYRQQPGQSLTLIATANQGSEATYESGFVIDKFPISRPNLTFSTLTVSNMSPEDSSIYLCSIRSGYGYTFGSGTRLTVV.

As to this clonotype: A read error may explain this, as a much larger clone is one base away. CDR3 DNA sequence: TGTGCCAGCAGTCGTCTAGCGGGAGGCGCAGAGACGCAGTATTTT. This gives the protein CASSRLAGGAETQYF. V and J are TRBV25-1 and TRBJ2-3, with 11 bases lining up with TRBD2. This CDR3 has 15 residues. Germline V lookup: CDR1 MGHDK, CDR2 SYGVNS.

The chain uses TRBV10-3 and TRBJ2-3; the D gene is possibly TRBD1 (8 bases). The CDR3 loop spans 15 amino acids. V was clipped by 8 bases and J by 4 bases, with 19 bases between them. CDR1 ENHRY and CDR2 SYGVKD come from the germline V gene. The CDR3 sequence is CAIGGETGVADTQYF. CDR3 nucleotide sequence: TGTGCCATCGGGGGGGAGACAGGGGTAGCAGATACGCAGTATTTT.

The V gene is TRBV6-1, the J gene TRBJ2-6; 10 bases agree with TRBD1. The CDR3 is 16 residues long. Germline lookup yields CDR1 MNHNS and CDR2 SASEGT. V shed 0 bases and J 11 bases; nucleotides not matched to a gene: 7. The CDR3 reads CASSEARGQGVDVLTF. CDR3 DNA: TGTGCCAGCAGTGAAGCAAGAGGACAGGGGGTAGACGTCCTGACTTTC.

This clonotype was seen only a few times. V usage is TRBV10-3 and J usage is TRBJ2-5; no clear D gene. V lost 11 bases and J lost 5, with 12 bases in between. Germline V lookup: CDR1 ENHRY, CDR2 SYGVKD. The CDR3 sequence is 11 residues long. In DNA form, the CDR3 reads TGTGCCGTTGGGATAGGGGAGACCCAGTACTTC. Translation: CAVGIGETQYF.

The chain carries TRBV5-1 and TRBJ2-7, with D maybe TRBD1 (6 bases). Trimming cost V 2 bases and J 0 bases, with 12 bases left between them. The CDR3 sequence is 15 residues long. CDR1 SGHRS and CDR2 YFSETQ come from the germline V gene. CDR3 loop: CASSLTGLISYEQYF. The CDR3 DNA sequence: TGCGCCAGCAGCTTAACAGGGTTGATCTCCTACGAGCAGTACTTC.

The table lists this clonotype with a few counts. The chain combines TRBV19 with TRBJ2-3; D not resolved. This CDR3 is built from 11 residues. Per germline, CDR1 LNHDA and CDR2 SQIVND (reference sequence). V was shortened by 4 bases and J by 9 bases, with 8 bases between the two germline ends. The CDR3 bases are TGTGCCAGTAGTACGGCAGTGACGCAGTATTTT. Protein product: CASSTAVTQYF.

In its sample, this clonotype was seen a few times. The CDR3 coding sequence is TGTGCCAGCTCACTCCCCCCCCGTGGCGCTGAAGCTTTCTTT. Translating gives CASSLPPRGAEAFF. The chain recombines TRBV18 with TRBJ1-1; D remains ambiguous. Per germline, CDR1 KGHSH and CDR2 LQKENI. This CDR3 is built from 14 residues. V gave up 4 bases and J gave up 6 bases, with 15 bases separating them.

V is TRBV20-1 and J is TRBJ2-7, with a weak D call TRBD2 (6 bases). The CDR3 has 14 amino acids. Germline V gene sequence: CDR1 DFQATT, CDR2 SNEGSKA (reference sequence). Trimming took 1 base from V and 2 from J, leaving 12 bases between them. CDR3 sequence: CSARVGGTTYEQYF. The DNA for the CDR3 is TGCAGTGCTAGAGTCGGGGGAACCACCTACGAGCAGTACTTC.

The CDR3 sequence: CASSSTRQITNTGELFF. In DNA form, the CDR3 reads TGTGCCAGCTCAAGCACCCGACAGATTACGAACACCGGGGAGCTGTTTTTT. The chain combines TRBV18 with TRBJ2-2, with D maybe TRBD1 (5 bases). The germline CDR1 and CDR2 sequences are KGHSH and LQKENI. V dropped 5 bases and J dropped 0 bases, with 16 bases sitting between them. The CDR3 loop spans 17 amino acids.

This clonotype has a count of ten or more. V usage is TRBV7-9 and J usage is TRBJ2-7, with D possibly TRBD1 on 6 matching bases. V was clipped by 5 bases and J by 4 bases, with 15 bases between them. The CDR3 has 14 amino acids. Per the germline V gene, CDR1 is SEHNR and CDR2 is FQNEAQ (reference sequence). CDR3 sequence (DNA): TGTGCCAGCAGCGGCCGGGACATAGGATACGAGCAGTACTTC. Its protein is CASSGRDIGYEQYF.

The chain recombines TRBV19 with TRBJ2-2; 8 bases match TRBD1. The germline CDR1 and CDR2 sequences are LNHDA and SQIVND (reference sequence). V lost 6 bases to trimming and J lost 3 bases; unmatched junction nucleotides: 6. The CDR3 is made up of 15 amino acids. The CDR3 DNA is TGTGCCAGTAGGCAGGGGGCGCTTGACACCGGGGAGCTGTTTTTT. Protein: CASRQGALDTGELFF. The full variable domain, rest sourced from reference TRBV19 and TRBJ2-2, is DGGITQSPKYLFRKEGQNVTLSCEQNLNHDAMYWYRQDPGQGLRLIYYSQIVNDFQKGDIAEGYSVSREKKESFPLTVTSAQKNPTAFYLCASRQGALDTGELFFGEGSRLTVL.